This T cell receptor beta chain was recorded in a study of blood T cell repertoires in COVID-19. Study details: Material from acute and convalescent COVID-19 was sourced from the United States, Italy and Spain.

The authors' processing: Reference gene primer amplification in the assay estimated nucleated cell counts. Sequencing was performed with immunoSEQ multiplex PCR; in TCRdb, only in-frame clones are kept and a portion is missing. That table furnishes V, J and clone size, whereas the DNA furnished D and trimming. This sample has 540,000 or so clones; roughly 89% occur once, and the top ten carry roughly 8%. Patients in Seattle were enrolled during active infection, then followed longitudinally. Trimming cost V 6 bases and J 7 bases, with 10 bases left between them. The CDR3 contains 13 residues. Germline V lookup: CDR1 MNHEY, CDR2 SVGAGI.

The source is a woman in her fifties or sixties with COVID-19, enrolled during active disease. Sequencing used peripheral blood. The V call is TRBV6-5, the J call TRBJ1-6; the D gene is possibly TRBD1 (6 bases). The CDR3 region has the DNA TGTGCCAGCAGACAGGGTAGAAATTCACCCCTCCACTTT. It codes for CASRQGRNSPLHF.